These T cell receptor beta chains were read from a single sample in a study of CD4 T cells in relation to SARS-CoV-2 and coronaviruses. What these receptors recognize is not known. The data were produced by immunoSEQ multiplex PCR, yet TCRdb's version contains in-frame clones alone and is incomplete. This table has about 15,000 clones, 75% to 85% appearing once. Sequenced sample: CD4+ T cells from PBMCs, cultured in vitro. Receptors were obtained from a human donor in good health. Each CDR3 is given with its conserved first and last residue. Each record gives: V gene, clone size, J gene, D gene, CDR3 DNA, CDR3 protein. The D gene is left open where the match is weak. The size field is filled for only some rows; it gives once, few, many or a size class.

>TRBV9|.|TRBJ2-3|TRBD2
TGTGCCAGCAGCGTTCGGGGAGGCGGGAGCGCAGATACGCAGTATTTT
CASSVRGGGSADTQYF
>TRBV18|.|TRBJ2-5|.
TGTGCCAGCTCACCAAGAGAGCAAGAGACCCAGTACTTC
CASSPREQETQYF
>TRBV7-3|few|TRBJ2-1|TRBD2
TGTGCCAGCAGCTTAACGTCGGGACTAGCGGGAGGGTGGAATGAGCAGTTCTTC
CASSLTSGLAGGWNEQFF
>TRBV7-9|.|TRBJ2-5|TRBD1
TGTGCCAGCAGCATTGGGACAGGGGAAGAGACCCAGTACTTC
CASSIGTGEETQYF
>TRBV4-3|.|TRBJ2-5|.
TGCGCCAGCAGCCAAGTTGCCGGGCGGGGAGAGACCCAGTACTTC
CASSQVAGRGETQYF
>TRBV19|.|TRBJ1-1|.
TGTGCCAGTAGTGCTCAGGGACGGACTGAAGCTTTCTTT
CASSAQGRTEAFF
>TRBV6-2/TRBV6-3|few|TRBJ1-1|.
TGTGCCAGCAGTTACTCTGGGACGCACACTGAAGCTTTCTTT
CASSYSGTHTEAFF
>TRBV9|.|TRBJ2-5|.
TGTGCCAGCAGCGCTTTAACAGGTCAAGAGACCCAGTACTTC
CASSALTGQETQYF
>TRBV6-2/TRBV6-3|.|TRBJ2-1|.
TGTGCCAGCAGTTCCAGAAATGAGCAGTTCTTC
CASSSRNEQFF
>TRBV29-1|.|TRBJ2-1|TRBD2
TGCAGCGTTGACAGCGTCCCAGCGGGAGTCATGGGTCCGAATGAGCAGTTCTTC
CSVDSVPAGVMGPNEQFF
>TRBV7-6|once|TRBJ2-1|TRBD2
TGTGCCAGCAGCTCCCCGGGACTAGACTTTAATGAGCAGTTCTTC
CASSSPGLDFNEQFF
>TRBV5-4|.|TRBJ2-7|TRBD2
TGTGCCAGCAGCTTGGGGGGAGGGGCGGGGCTCCGGGAGCAGTACTTC
CASSLGGGAGLREQYF
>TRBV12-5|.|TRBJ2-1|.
TGTGCTAGTGGCCCTTACAATGAGCAGTTCTTC
CASGPYNEQFF
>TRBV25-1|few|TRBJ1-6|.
TGTGCCAGCAGGACTGGGGGACGAAATTCACCCCTCCACTTT
CASRTGGRNSPLHF
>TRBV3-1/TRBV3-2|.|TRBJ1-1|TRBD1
TGTGCCAGCAGCCCCCAGGTCAGGGGGGATGAAGCTTTCTTT
CASSPQVRGDEAFF
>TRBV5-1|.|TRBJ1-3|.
TGCGCCAGCAGCTTTAACGGGGCGTTGGACACCATATATTTT
CASSFNGALDTIYF
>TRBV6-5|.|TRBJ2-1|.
TGTGCCAGCAGGTCCCGGGGAAGCTCCTACAATGAGCAGTTCTTC
CASRSRGSSYNEQFF
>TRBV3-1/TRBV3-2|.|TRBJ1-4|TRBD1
TGTGCCAGCAGCCAAGTAAGAACCGGGACAGGAGCAACTAATGAAAAACTGTTTTTT
CASSQVRTGTGATNEKLFF
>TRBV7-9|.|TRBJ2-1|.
TGTGCCAGCAGCCCCCGCCAGGGTTCCTACAATGAGCAGTTCTTC
CASSPRQGSYNEQFF
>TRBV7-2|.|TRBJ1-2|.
TGTGCCAGCAGCTTAGATAAGAACTATGGCTACACCTTC
CASSLDKNYGYTF
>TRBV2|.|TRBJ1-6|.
TGTGCCAGCAGTGAACAGGCCCGGGAGAATTCACCCCTCCACTTT
CASSEQARENSPLHF
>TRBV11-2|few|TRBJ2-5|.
TGTGCCAGCAGCACCAATGGGGCCGTGACCCAGTACTTC
CASSTNGAVTQYF
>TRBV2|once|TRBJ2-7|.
TGTGCCAGCAGGAAAAGGGGCTCCTACGAGCAGTACTTC
CASRKRGSYEQYF
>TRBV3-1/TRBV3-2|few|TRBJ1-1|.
TGTGCCAGCAGCCCATCATTTGTTTTCGAAAGCTTGAACACTGAAGCTTTCTTT
CASSPSFVFESLNTEAFF
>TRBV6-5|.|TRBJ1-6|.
TGTGCCAGCAGTTACGATCGCGGAGGTCCTAATTCACCCCTCCACTTT
CASSYDRGGPNSPLHF
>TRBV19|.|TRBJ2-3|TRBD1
TGTGCCAGTAGTGGGCCCCTGTTCACAGGGGGCGGCAATACGCAGTATTTT
CASSGPLFTGGGNTQYF
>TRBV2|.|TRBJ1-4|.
TGTGCCAGCAGTGAAGCGCGGGGAATTGGTGAAAAACTGTTTTTT
CASSEARGIGEKLFF
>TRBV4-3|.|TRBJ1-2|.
TGCGCCAGCAGCCAAGAGGGAACGGGAGGGCTTGGCTACACCTTC
CASSQEGTGGLGYTF
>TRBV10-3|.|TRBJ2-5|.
TGTGCCATCAGCTCCGGGAACAAAGAGACCCAGTACTTC
CAISSGNKETQYF
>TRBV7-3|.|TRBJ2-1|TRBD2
TGTGCCAGCAGCTTATGGGCGGGAGTGGAAAATGAGCAGTTCTTC
CASSLWAGVENEQFF
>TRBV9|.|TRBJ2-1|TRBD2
TGTGCCAGCAGCCCCCGGACTAGCGGGAGCTCCTACAATGAGCAGTTCTTC
CASSPRTSGSSYNEQFF
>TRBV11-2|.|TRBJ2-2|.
TGTGCCAGCAGCTTAGCGACTAGTCCTTCGAACACCGGGGAGCTGTTTTTT
CASSLATSPSNTGELFF
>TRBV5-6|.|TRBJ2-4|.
TGTGCCAGCAGCCAAGGGCTAGCCAAAAACATTCAGTACTTC
CASSQGLAKNIQYF
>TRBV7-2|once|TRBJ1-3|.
TGTGCCAGCAGCCCAGGTCCAGGGAGAAACACCATATATTTT
CASSPGPGRNTIYF
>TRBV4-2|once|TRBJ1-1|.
TGTGCCAGCAGCCAAGATGGGACACAGAACACTGAAGCTTTCTTT
CASSQDGTQNTEAFF
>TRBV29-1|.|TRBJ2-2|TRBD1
TGCAGCGTCACCCGGACAGGGGGCGCGTCCGGGGAGCTGTTTTTT
CSVTRTGGASGELFF